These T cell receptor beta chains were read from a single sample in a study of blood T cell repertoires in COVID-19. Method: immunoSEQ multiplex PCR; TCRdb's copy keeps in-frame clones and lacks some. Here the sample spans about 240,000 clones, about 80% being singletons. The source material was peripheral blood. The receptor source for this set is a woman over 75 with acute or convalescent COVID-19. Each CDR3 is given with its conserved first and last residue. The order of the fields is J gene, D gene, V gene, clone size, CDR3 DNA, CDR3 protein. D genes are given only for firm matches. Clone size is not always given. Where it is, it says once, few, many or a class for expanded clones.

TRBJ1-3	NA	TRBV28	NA	TGTGCCAGCGCGGGAGACCTCCACTCTGGAAACACCATATATTTT	CASAGDLHSGNTIYF
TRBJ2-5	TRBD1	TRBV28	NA	TGTGCCAGCAGTACTCTGACAGGGGGCGGAGAGACCCAGTACTTC	CASSTLTGGGETQYF
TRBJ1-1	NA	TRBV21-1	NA	TGTGCCAGCAGCAAAGATGGACAGGGTTGGAACACTGAAGCTTTCTTT	CASSKDGQGWNTEAFF
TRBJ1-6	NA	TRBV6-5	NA	TGTGCCAGCACCCCTCTGGAGGGTTATAATTCACCCCTCCACTTT	CASTPLEGYNSPLHF
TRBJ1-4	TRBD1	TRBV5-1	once	TGCGCCAGCAGCGACAGGGGGCGGTCTAATGAAAAACTGTTTTTT	CASSDRGRSNEKLFF
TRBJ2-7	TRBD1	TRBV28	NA	TGTGCCAGCAGTTTATTACCCCGTGGGGACAGGGGATACGAGCAGTACTTC	CASSLLPRGDRGYEQYF
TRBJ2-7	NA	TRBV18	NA	TGTGCCAGCTCAGCATCTACAGACAGCTACGAGCAGTACTTC	CASSASTDSYEQYF
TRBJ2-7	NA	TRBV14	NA	TGTGCCAGCAGCCCAATCGTCCAGGGGCGAACCTACGAGCAGTACTTC	CASSPIVQGRTYEQYF
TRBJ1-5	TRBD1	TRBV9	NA	TGTGCCAGCAGCCCCTCCGGACAGGAGAATCAGCCCCAGCATTTT	CASSPSGQENQPQHF
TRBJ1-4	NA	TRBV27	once	TGTGCCAGCAGTCATCGACAGGCGAATGAAAAACTGTTTTTT	CASSHRQANEKLFF
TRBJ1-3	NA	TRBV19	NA	TGTGCCAGTACCACCGGGAGGGTGATTGGAAACACCATATATTTT	CASTTGRVIGNTIYF
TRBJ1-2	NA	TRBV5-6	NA	TGTGCCAGCAGCTTCCGAGACTTCAGGGGAGCTAACTATGGCTACACCTTC	CASSFRDFRGANYGYTF
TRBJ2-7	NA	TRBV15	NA	TGTGCCACCAGCAGAGTTCGGGGTTCGTCCTACGAGCAGTACTTC	CATSRVRGSSYEQYF
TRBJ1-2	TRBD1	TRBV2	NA	TGTGCCAGCAGTGAACAGGGGACAGAGCACACCTTC	CASSEQGTEHTF
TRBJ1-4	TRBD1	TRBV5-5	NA	TGTGCCAGCAGCTTGTCCGGGACAGGGACCATGAGGAGTGAAAAACTGTTTTTT	CASSLSGTGTMRSEKLFF
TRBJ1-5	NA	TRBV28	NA	TGTGCCAGCACCGAACAGGGTTTGGGGGTCAATCAGCCCCAGCATTTT	CASTEQGLGVNQPQHF
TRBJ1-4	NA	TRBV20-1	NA	TGCAGTGCTAGTCAACAGGAAAAACTGTTTTTT	CSASQQEKLFF
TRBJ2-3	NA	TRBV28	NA	TGTGCCCTAGGGGAGGAAAGCACAGATACGCAGTATTTT	CALGEESTDTQYF
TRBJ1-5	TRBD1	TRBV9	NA	TGTGCCAGCAGCGTTCTTCCTGGACAGGGGAGCCAGCCCCAGCATTTT	CASSVLPGQGSQPQHF
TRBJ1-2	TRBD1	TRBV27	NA	TGTGCCAGTAGTAGGGGGCGCGATCGTGGCTACACCTTC	CASSRGRDRGYTF
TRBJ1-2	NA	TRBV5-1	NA	TGCGCCAGCAGCTCGATAGTACCCTCTGATGGCTACACCTTC	CASSSIVPSDGYTF
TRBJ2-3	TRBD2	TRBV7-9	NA	TGTGCCAGCAGCTTAGTATCTCCGGGGGGAACGGATACGCAGTATTTT	CASSLVSPGGTDTQYF
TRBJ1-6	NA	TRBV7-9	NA	TGTGCCAGCAGCTTCAACAGGGAGTCACCCCTCCACTTT	CASSFNRESPLHF
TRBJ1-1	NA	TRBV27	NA	TGTGCCAGCAGTTTATCGGCCCTTGGGGCCAACACTGAAGCTTTCTTT	CASSLSALGANTEAFF
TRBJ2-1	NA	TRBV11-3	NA	TGTGCCAGCAGTTCCGGCGGGACTGACAATGAGCAGTTCTTC	CASSSGGTDNEQFF
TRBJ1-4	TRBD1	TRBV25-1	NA	TGTGCCAGCAGTGAAACCCTGACAGGGGGAAATGAAAAACTGTTTTTT	CASSETLTGGNEKLFF
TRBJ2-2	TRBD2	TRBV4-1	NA	TGCGCCAGCAGCCGAGGACTAGCGGGGCACGGGGAGCTGTTTTTT	CASSRGLAGHGELFF
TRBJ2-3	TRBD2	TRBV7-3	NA	TGTGCCAGCAGCCCGCCCCCCGGACTAGCGGGGTTAGATACGCAGTATTTT	CASSPPPGLAGLDTQYF
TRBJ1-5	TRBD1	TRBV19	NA	TGTGCCAGTAGTACCAGGGGGCCCTTGGGTCAGCCCCAGCATTTT	CASSTRGPLGQPQHF
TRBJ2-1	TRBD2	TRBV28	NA	TGTGCCAGCAGTCTCACTAGCGGGGGGTCCAATGAGCAGTTCTTC	CASSLTSGGSNEQFF
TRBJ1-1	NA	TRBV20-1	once	TGCAGTGCTAGGGAGAGCACTGAAGCTTTCTTT	CSARESTEAFF
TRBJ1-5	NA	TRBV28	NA	TGTGCCAGCAGAAAACAGGGTAGCAATCAGCCCCAGCATTTT	CASRKQGSNQPQHF
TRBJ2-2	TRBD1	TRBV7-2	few	TGTGCCAGCAGCAGGGACAGCAACACCGGGGAGCTGTTTTTT	CASSRDSNTGELFF
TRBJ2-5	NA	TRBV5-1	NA	TGCGCCAGCAGTCCCGGGTCAAAAGAGACCCAGTACTTC	CASSPGSKETQYF
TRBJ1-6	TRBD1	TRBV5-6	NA	TGTGCCAGCAGCTACGACAGGGGCGCGGGTTCACCCCTCCACTTT	CASSYDRGAGSPLHF
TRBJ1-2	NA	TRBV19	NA	TGTGCCAGCAGCGGTTGGCTCTATGGCTACACCTTC	CASSGWLYGYTF
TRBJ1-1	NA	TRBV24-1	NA	TGTGCCACCAGTGAGCCGGGGGGCACTGAAGCTTTCTTT	CATSEPGGTEAFF
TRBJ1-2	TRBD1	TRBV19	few	TGTGCCAGTTCTCATACAGGGGACTATGGCTACACCTTC	CASSHTGDYGYTF
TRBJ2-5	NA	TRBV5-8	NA	TGTGCCAGCGGGACAAGGATTGGGCGCCAAGAGACCCAGTACTTC	CASGTRIGRQETQYF
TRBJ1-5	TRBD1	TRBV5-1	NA	TGCGCCAGCAGTCAGACAGGGGGCCTCAATCAGCCCCAGCATTTT	CASSQTGGLNQPQHF
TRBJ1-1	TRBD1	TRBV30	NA	TGTGCCTGGCACAGGGGAGACGACACTGAAGCTTTCTTT	CAWHRGDDTEAFF
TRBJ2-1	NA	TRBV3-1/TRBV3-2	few	TGTGCCAGCAGCCACCTAGCTCAGGATCCCTACAATGAGCAGTTCTTC	CASSHLAQDPYNEQFF
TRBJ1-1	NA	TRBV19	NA	TGTGCCTCATGGGCCGGCATGGGTCCTGAAGCTTTCTTT	CASWAGMGPEAFF
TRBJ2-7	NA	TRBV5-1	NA	TGCGCCAGCAGCAGACAAAGTCCTCTCGTTGCGTACGAGCAGTACTTC	CASSRQSPLVAYEQYF
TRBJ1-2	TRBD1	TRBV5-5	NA	TGTGCCAGCAGCTTGGCCCCACGGACAGGGACACCCTATGGCTACACCTTC	CASSLAPRTGTPYGYTF
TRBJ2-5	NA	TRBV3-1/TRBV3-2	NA	TGTGCCAGCAGCCACCAAACGGGGGAGACCCAGTACTTC	CASSHQTGETQYF
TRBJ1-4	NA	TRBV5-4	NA	TGTGCCAGCAGCTTGGTCAATCGACAGGAAAAACTGTTTTTT	CASSLVNRQEKLFF
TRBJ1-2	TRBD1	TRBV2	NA	TGTGCCAGCAGTCTCACAGGGGTTGGATCTGGCTACACCTTC	CASSLTGVGSGYTF
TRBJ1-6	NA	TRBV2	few	TGTGCCAGCAGTGAAGCGCTGGGCGCAGGCCGTGGTTCACCCCTCCACTTT	CASSEALGAGRGSPLHF
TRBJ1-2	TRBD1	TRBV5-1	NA	TGCGCCAGCACCGAGACAGGGGGCGACTATGGCTACACCTTC	CASTETGGDYGYTF
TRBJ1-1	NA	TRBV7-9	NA	TGTGCCAGCAGCCAACAGGGGAACACTGAAGCTTTCTTT	CASSQQGNTEAFF
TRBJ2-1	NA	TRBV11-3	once	TGTGCCAGCAGCTTAGTATGGGGGGGCGGTTACAATGAGCAGTTCTTC	CASSLVWGGGYNEQFF
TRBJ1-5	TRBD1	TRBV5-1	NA	TGCGCCAGCAGCCCAGGGGGCGATCCCTCTCAGCCCCAGCATTTT	CASSPGGDPSQPQHF
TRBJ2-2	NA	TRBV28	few	TGTGCCAGCAGTAAAGGGGACACCGGGGAGCTGTTTTTT	CASSKGDTGELFF